Following are 29 T cell receptor beta chains from one sample sequenced in a study of shared clonotypes between healthy human individuals. Sequencing was performed with immunoSEQ multiplex PCR; in TCRdb, only in-frame clones are kept and a portion is missing. Of approximately 590,000 clones listed, around 95% were seen once; the top ten hold 0.09% to 0.13%. Cells designated naive CD8 were CD45RO-negative and were positively selected for CCR7, with terminally differentiated effector memory CD45RA+ cells excluded. The source material was naive CD8+ T cells sorted from blood. All receptors derive from a woman aged 30 to 39 in good health.

The V gene is TRBV27, the J gene TRBJ2-7; 12 bases map to TRBD2. From germline, CDR1 is MNHEY and CDR2 SMNVEV (reference sequence). The length of the CDR3 is 15 residues. Unmatched junction bases numbered 2, after V lost 5 bases and J lost 0 bases. This chain's CDR3 is CASSLAGGSSYEQYF. DNA of the CDR3: TGTGCCAGCAGTCTAGCGGGGGGGAGCTCCTACGAGCAGTACTTC.

The J gene is TRBJ2-1, the V gene TRBV6-1, with TRBD2 matching over 7 bases. Per germline, CDR1 MNHNS and CDR2 SASEGT. This CDR3 has 14 residues. The V and J ends lost 7 bases and 1 base, in that order; junction bases with no gene match: 4. The CDR3 protein is CASTGLGSYNEQFF. CDR3 coding DNA: TGTGCCAGCACTGGACTAGGTTCCTACAATGAGCAGTTCTTC.

This chain uses TRBV27 with TRBJ2-7; the D gene could be TRBD1 or TRBD2 (6 bases each). Trimming left V 5 bases short and J 6 bases short, with 20 bases between. The CDR3 consists of 15 residues. CDR1 and CDR2 from the germline V gene are MNHEY and SMNVEV (reference sequence). This CDR3 reads CASSAREGEVGEQYF. The CDR3 DNA sequence: TGTGCCAGCAGTGCACGAGAGGGGGAGGTTGGCGAGCAGTACTTC.

To note about this clone: Other DNA sequences in the sample encode the same CDR3. This chain connects TRBV19 to TRBJ2-7; TRBD2 is a possible D gene (5 bases). The CDR3 contains 13 residues. Trimming removed 6 bases at V and 0 bases at J, with 9 bases between. Germline V gene data show CDR1 as LNHDA and CDR2 as SQIVND (reference sequence). Here the CDR3 reads CASSAGLSYEQYF. The CDR3 DNA sequence: TGTGCCAGTAGCGCGGGCCTCTCCTACGAGCAGTACTTC. The full variable domain, with the rest looked up from reference TRBV19 and TRBJ2-7, is DGGITQSPKYLFRKEGQNVTLSCEQNLNHDAMYWYRQDPGQGLRLIYYSQIVNDFQKGDIAEGYSVSREKKESFPLTVTSAQKNPTAFYLCASSAGLSYEQYFGPGTRLTVT.

The J gene is TRBJ2-1, the V gene TRBV4-2; 8 bases map to TRBD2. V shed 1 base and J 2 bases; nucleotides not matched to a gene: 4. Germline CDR1 and CDR2: LGHNA and YNFKEQ. The CDR3 has 16 amino acids. Here the CDR3 DNA reads TGTGCCAGCAGCCAAGGCAGCGGGAGACCCTACAATGAGCAGTTCTTC. Translating gives CASSQGSGRPYNEQFF.

The table lists this clone with a count of one. The chain recombines TRBV11-2 with TRBJ2-5, with no clear D. This CDR3 contains 13 residues. The V end lost 2 bases, the J end lost 1 base, and 5 bases lay between the germline ends. Germline assignment: CDR1 SGHAT and CDR2 FQNNGV. The CDR3 region is CASSLQVQETQYF. The CDR3 region has the DNA TGTGCCAGCAGCTTACAGGTCCAAGAGACCCAGTACTTC. Combining the CDR3 with reference TRBV11-2 and TRBJ2-5 gives the whole variable domain EAGVAQSPRYKIIEKRQSVAFWCNPISGHATLYWYQQILGQGPKLLIQFQNNGVVDDSQLPKDRFSAERLKGVDSTLKIQPAKLEDSAVYLCASSLQVQETQYFGPGTRLLVL.

The chain carries TRBV30 and TRBJ2-3; 10 nucleotides line up with TRBD1. CDR1 is GTSNPN and CDR2 is SVGIG in the germline V gene (reference sequence). The CDR3 is 16 residues long. Losses at the gene ends were 1 base for V and 6 bases for J; bases not matched to a gene: 10. CDR3 DNA: TGTGCCTGGAGTGGCTCCGGGACAGGGGATTGGGATACGCAGTATTTT. This translates into CAWSGSGTGDWDTQYF.

V and J are TRBV7-2 and TRBJ2-1; TRBD1 might be the D (6 bases). Germline V gives CDR1 SGHTA, CDR2 FQGNSA. Trimming removed 4 bases at V and 8 bases at J, with 12 bases between. The CDR3 loop spans 13 amino acids. In DNA form, the CDR3 reads TGTGCCAGCAGCTCGTGGGGGCACTATGAGCAGTTCTTC. Translating gives CASSSWGHYEQFF.

In this sample, this clone turned up once. This chain joins TRBV28 and TRBJ2-3; 8 bases map to TRBD1. The CDR3 spans 16 residues. V shed 5 bases and J 2 bases; nucleotides not matched to a gene: 9. The germline V gene has CDR1 MDHEN and CDR2 SYDVKM. The CDR3 is CASSASRTGITDTQYF. Here the CDR3 DNA reads TGTGCCAGCAGTGCCTCTCGGACAGGGATCACAGATACGCAGTATTTT.

The chain employs TRBV28 and TRBJ2-7; 7 bases map to TRBD2. The CDR3 contains 16 residues. CDR1 is MDHEN, CDR2 SYDVKM, per germline. Unmatched junction bases numbered 5, after V lost 0 bases and J lost 0 bases. CDR3 loop: CASSLWSGENSYEQYF. The CDR3 region has the DNA TGTGCCAGCAGTTTATGGAGCGGGGAAAACTCCTACGAGCAGTACTTC.

The V gene is TRBV25-1, the J gene TRBJ2-6; D ambiguous. The CDR3 length is 13 residues. The V gene lost 8 bases and the J gene lost 2 bases, with 7 bases spanning the gap. Germline loops: CDR1 MGHDK, CDR2 SYGVNS. CDR3 residues: CASFIPGANVLTF. The CDR3, as DNA: TGTGCCAGCTTTATTCCTGGGGCCAACGTCCTGACTTTC.

This rearrangement joins TRBV9 to TRBJ2-2; 8 bases match TRBD1. CDR3 size: 16 residues. With 0 bases clipped from V and 1 base from J, the junction kept 2 bases outside the gene matches. Germline CDR1 is SGDLS and CDR2 is YYNGEE. The CDR3 DNA reads as TGTGCCAGCAGCGTAGGGGGGACAGGGAACACCGGGGAGCTGTTTTTT. This gives the protein CASSVGGTGNTGELFF.

This chain links TRBV2 with TRBJ2-1, with 8 bases matching TRBD1. This CDR3 comprises 16 residues. The V segment lost 5 bases and the J segment 9 bases; nucleotides outside the gene matches: 15. Germline V gives CDR1 SNHLY, CDR2 FYNNEI. CDR3: CASSRRTGYGGGEQFF. CDR3 coding DNA: TGTGCCAGCAGTCGACGGACAGGGTACGGCGGTGGTGAGCAGTTCTTC.

The chain combines TRBV5-6 with TRBJ1-1; perhaps TRBD1 as D (6 bases). V dropped 3 bases and J dropped 7 bases, with 10 bases sitting between them. Germline CDR1 SGHDT, CDR2 YYEEEE. CDR3 size: 12 residues. In DNA form, the CDR3 reads TGTGCCAGCAGCTGGGGGACAAGTGAAGCTTTCTTT. This translates into CASSWGTSEAFF. Variable domain in full (rest from reference TRBV5-6 and TRBJ1-1): DAGVTQSPTHLIKTRGQQVTLRCSPKSGHDTVSWYQQALGQGPQFIFQYYEEEERQRGNFPDRFSGHQFPNYSSELNVNALLLGDSALYLCASSWGTSEAFFGQGTRLTVV.

The J gene is TRBJ2-7, the V gene TRBV7-9; 12 bases align to TRBD2. This CDR3 contains 16 residues. From germline, CDR1 is SEHNR and CDR2 FQNEAQ (reference sequence). J was trimmed by 5 bases and V by 3 bases; bases with no gene match: 8. This chain's CDR3 is CASSFGLAGPPDEQYF. The CDR3 DNA reads as TGTGCCAGCAGCTTCGGACTAGCGGGACCTCCGGACGAGCAGTACTTC.

The rearrangement joins TRBV7-9 to TRBJ1-4; TRBD1 agrees at 9 bases. Germline loops: CDR1 SEHNR, CDR2 FQNEAQ (reference sequence). V lost 3 bases to trimming and J lost 8 bases; unmatched junction nucleotides: 4. The CDR3 is made up of 14 amino acids. CDR3 in amino acids: CASSLGQGGEKLFF. CDR3 in DNA: TGTGCCAGCAGCTTGGGACAGGGTGGAGAAAAACTGTTTTTT.

The CDR3 DNA is TGTGCCAGCAGCCAATCGGGTTTCACCTCCTACGAGCAGTACTTC. It is translated as CASSQSGFTSYEQYF. The rearrangement links TRBV16 to TRBJ2-7, with unresolved D. V was clipped by 0 bases and J by 0 bases, with 9 bases between them. From germline, CDR1 is KGHSY and CDR2 FQNENV. The CDR3 length is 15 residues.

This chain joins TRBV5-6 and TRBJ2-2; D uncertain. Germline CDR1 and CDR2: SGHDT and YYEEEE. V dropped 0 bases and J dropped 0 bases, with 3 bases sitting between them. This CDR3 is 14 amino acids long. The CDR3: CASSLGTNTGELFF. CDR3 sequence (DNA): TGTGCCAGCAGCTTGGGCACGAACACCGGGGAGCTGTTTTTT. The entire variable domain, with the rest obtained from reference TRBV5-6 and TRBJ2-2, is as follows: DAGVTQSPTHLIKTRGQQVTLRCSPKSGHDTVSWYQQALGQGPQFIFQYYEEEERQRGNFPDRFSGHQFPNYSSELNVNALLLGDSALYLCASSLGTNTGELFFGEGSRLTVL.

The chain uses TRBV14 and TRBJ1-2; D call uncertain. This CDR3 region has 17 residues. V gave up 0 bases and J gave up 0 bases, with 14 bases separating them. Per germline, CDR1 SGHDN and CDR2 FVKESK. CDR3 amino acids: CASSQDTLRTANYGYTF. The CDR3 nucleotides are TGTGCCAGCAGCCAAGATACCCTACGTACGGCTAACTATGGCTACACCTTC.

V is TRBV13 and J is TRBJ2-7; perhaps TRBD2 as D (7 bases). Germline lookup yields CDR1 PRHDT and CDR2 FYEKMQ (reference sequence). This CDR3 contains 14 residues. V was trimmed by 7 bases and J by 1 base, leaving 14 bases between them. For the CDR3, the DNA is TGTGCCAGCACTCTAGGGGGGGCGTCCTACGAGCAGTACTTC. Protein product: CASTLGGASYEQYF.

The chain carries TRBV28 and TRBJ2-3; a possible D gene is TRBD2 (5 bases). The CDR3 consists of 12 residues. V shed 3 bases and J shed 6 bases, with 7 bases lying between them. CDR1 and CDR2 (germline): MDHEN, SYDVKM. CDR3 nucleotide sequence: TGTGCCAGCAGTTTCTGGGAGGATACGCAGTATTTT. Translated, it gives CASSFWEDTQYF.

The V call is TRBV4-1, the J call TRBJ2-1; a weak D match, TRBD2 (7 bases). This CDR3 is built from 18 residues. Trimming took 4 bases from V and 0 from J, leaving 19 bases between them. Germline CDR1 reads MGHRA; CDR2 reads YSYEKL. CDR3 sequence: CASSREERGEGSYNEQFF. The DNA of the CDR3 is TGCGCCAGCAGCCGAGAGGAGAGGGGGGAGGGCTCCTACAATGAGCAGTTCTTC.

This chain joins TRBV4-1 and TRBJ2-7; D is ambiguous. V was pared by 3 bases and J by 2 bases, with 8 bases between. This CDR3 region has 13 residues. The germline V gene encodes CDR1 MGHRA and CDR2 YSYEKL. CDR3 coding DNA: TGCGCCAGCAGCCAGGGCAAAGCCTACGAGCAGTACTTC. This gives the protein CASSQGKAYEQYF.

The chain combines TRBV11-2 with TRBJ2-5, with D perhaps matching TRBD1 or TRBD2 (6 bases each). The DNA matches TRBJ2-7 better at its end, which makes the J call doubtful. CDR3 length equals 16 residues. Germline V gene lookup returns CDR1 SGHAT and CDR2 FQNNGV. The CDR3 coding sequence is TGTGCCAGCAGCCTGTCGTACAGGGCGCGGGATACCGAGCAGTACTTC. It is translated as CASSLSYRARDTEQYF.

V is TRBV7-9 and J is TRBJ2-1; D uncertain. The CDR3 is made up of 14 amino acids. CDR1 and CDR2 from the germline V gene are SEHNR and FQNEAQ (reference sequence). V lost 8 bases, J lost 0 bases, and 11 bases lay in between. The CDR3 nucleotides read TGTGCCAGCCGAGCGCCAAGCTCCTACAATGAGCAGTTCTTC. Translating it yields CASRAPSSYNEQFF.

The count of this clone is one. The chain combines TRBV27 with TRBJ2-1; tentatively, D is TRBD2 (6 bases). The germline V and J ends were trimmed by 1 base and 6 bases, with 13 bases remaining between them. CDR3 length: 15 amino acids. Germline lookup yields CDR1 MNHEY and CDR2 SMNVEV (reference sequence). The CDR3 sequence is CASSLLGGSGNEQFF. Written as DNA, the CDR3 is TGTGCCAGCAGTTTATTAGGAGGGAGTGGCAATGAGCAGTTCTTC.

This clone was counted a single time. The chain couples TRBV5-1 to TRBJ2-3; D remains unclear. With 6 bases removed from V and 6 bases from J, the gap between germline ends came to 8 bases. The germline CDR1 and CDR2 sequences are SGHRS and YFSETQ. The CDR3 is 11 amino acids. Written as DNA, the CDR3 is TGCGCCAGCAAGGAGACGGATACGCAGTATTTT. Protein: CASKETDTQYF.

The chain recombines TRBV27 with TRBJ2-2; TRBD1 or TRBD2 may be the D gene (6 bases each). Germline CDR1 reads MNHEY; CDR2 reads SMNVEV (reference sequence). This CDR3 comprises 14 residues. Deletions cut 7 bases from V and 5 bases from J, with 14 bases between. The CDR3 sequence is CASMAGAGTGELFF. The CDR3 DNA sequence: TGTGCCAGCATGGCAGGGGCGGGAACCGGGGAGCTGTTTTTT.

The gene calls are TRBV6-4 and TRBJ2-2, with D perhaps matching TRBD2 (6 bases). Germline V gene data show CDR1 as MRHNA and CDR2 as SNTAGT. The CDR3 runs 17 residues. V gave up 2 bases and J gave up 6 bases, with 19 bases separating them. The CDR3 loop is CASSDKPGLGLPGELFF. Written as DNA, the CDR3 is TGTGCCAGCAGTGACAAGCCGGGACTGGGTCTTCCCGGGGAGCTGTTTTTT.